Below, one T cell receptor beta chain is given with its context. V lost 6 bases and J lost 4; bases outside the gene matches: 7. Germline CDR1 is LNHDA and CDR2 is SQIVND (reference sequence). The CDR3 is 14 residues long. The table came from immunoSEQ multiplex PCR; TCRdb's copy has only in-frame clones and leaves some out. Here the sample spans about 330,000 clones, 87% being singletons. The data were obtained in a study of blood T cell repertoires in COVID-19. Study-wide background: From the United States, Italy and Spain came samples of acute and convalescent COVID-19.

In terms of age and location, participants ranged from roughly 18 to 100 years and lived in around 22 US areas. The sample comprised PBMCs or T cells enriched from blood (not recorded which). The receptor comes from a woman in her twenties or thirties who had recovered from COVID-19. The V and J genes are TRBV19 and TRBJ1-1, with 8 bases matching TRBD1. DNA of the CDR3: TGTGCCAGTAGCCTCAGGGGGCGACTCACTGAAGCTTTCTTT. Its protein is CASSLRGRLTEAFF.